Presented here are 5 T cell receptor beta chains from one specimen sequenced in a study of OX40 agonist ivuxolimab in advanced cancers. The assay was immunoSEQ multiplex PCR, and TCRdb's table has in-frame clones only and misses some. The data show 60,000 or so clones, 89% seen once. The starting material was CD4+ or CD8+ T cells sorted from blood, obtained in a trial of the OX40 agonist ivuxolimab. The receptors come from an adult with an advanced solid tumor such as melanoma, head and neck, liver or kidney cancer.

This clone was recorded once. V is TRBV27 and J is TRBJ2-7; D is ambiguous. Germline assignment: CDR1 MNHEY and CDR2 SMNVEV (reference sequence). The length of the CDR3 is 14 residues. V was clipped by 4 bases and J by 1 base, with 11 bases between them. The CDR3 region is CASSSVGRSYEQYF. The CDR3 DNA reads TGTGCCAGCAGTTCCGTTGGAAGATCCTACGAGCAGTACTTC.

This chain connects TRBV7-3 to TRBJ2-3; 9 positions agree with TRBD2. J gave up 9 bases and V 5 bases, and 12 bases lay outside the gene matches. The CDR3 totals 15 residues. Germline CDR1 reads SGHTA; CDR2 reads FQGTGA. In DNA form, the CDR3 reads TGTGCCAGCAGCACAGGGGCGGGAGGGCCTGACACGCAGTATTTT. Its translation: CASSTGAGGPDTQYF.

This chain connects TRBV7-2 to TRBJ1-1; no clear D. This CDR3 spans 13 amino acids. The V gene lost 5 bases and the J gene lost 0 bases, with 7 bases spanning the gap. CDR1 and CDR2 (germline): SGHTA, FQGNSA. The CDR3 protein is CASSPDLNTEAFF. CDR3 coding DNA: TGTGCCAGCAGCCCGGACTTGAACACTGAAGCTTTCTTT.

The chain is built from TRBV5-6 and TRBJ2-5, with TRBD1 as a possible D gene (6 bases). With 1 base removed from V and 2 bases from J, the gap between germline ends came to 18 bases. The length of the CDR3 is 17 residues. Germline CDR1 reads SGHDT; CDR2 reads YYEEEE. CDR3 amino acids: CASSLTGILRGQETQYF. DNA of the CDR3: TGTGCCAGCAGCTTGACCGGTATCCTCAGGGGTCAAGAGACCCAGTACTTC. The complete variable domain, with remaining parts taken from reference TRBV5-6 and TRBJ2-5, reads DAGVTQSPTHLIKTRGQQVTLRCSPKSGHDTVSWYQQALGQGPQFIFQYYEEEERQRGNFPDRFSGHQFPNYSSELNVNALLLGDSALYLCASSLTGILRGQETQYFGPGTRLLVL.

This rearrangement joins TRBV6-6 to TRBJ2-1; 7 bases are shared with TRBD2. Trimming removed 4 bases from V and 5 bases from J; junction bases left unmatched: 11. The length of the CDR3 is 16 residues. The germline V gene has CDR1 MNHNY and CDR2 SVGAGI (reference sequence). CDR3 bases: TGTGCCAGCAGTTCCCTCCTCCTGGCGGGGGACAATGAGCAGTTCTTC. Translation: CASSSLLLAGDNEQFF.